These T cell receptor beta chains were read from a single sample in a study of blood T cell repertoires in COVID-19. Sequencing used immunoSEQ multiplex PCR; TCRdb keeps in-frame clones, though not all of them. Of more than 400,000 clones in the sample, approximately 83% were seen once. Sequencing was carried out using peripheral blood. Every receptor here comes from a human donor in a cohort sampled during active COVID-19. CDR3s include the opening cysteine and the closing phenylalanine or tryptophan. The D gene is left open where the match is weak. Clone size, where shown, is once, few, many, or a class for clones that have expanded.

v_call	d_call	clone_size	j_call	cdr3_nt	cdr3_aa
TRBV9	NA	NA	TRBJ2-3	TGTGCCAGCAGCGTCCGATCTACTGGAGATACGCAGTATTTT	CASSVRSTGDTQYF
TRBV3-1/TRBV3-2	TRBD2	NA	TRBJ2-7	TGTGCCAGCAGCCACCTCCCAGGGAGGGGCGAGCAGTACTTC	CASSHLPGRGEQYF
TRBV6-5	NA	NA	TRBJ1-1	TGTGCCATCACACAGACCTTGAACACTGAAGCTTTCTTT	CAITQTLNTEAFF
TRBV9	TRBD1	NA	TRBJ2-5	TGTGCCAGCAGCCCCTTCGACAGGGGAGGCGAGACCCAGTACTTC	CASSPFDRGGETQYF
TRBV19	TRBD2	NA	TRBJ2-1	TGTGCCAGTAGTATAATAGCGGGCTTTTACAATGAGCAGTTCTTC	CASSIIAGFYNEQFF
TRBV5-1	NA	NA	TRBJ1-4	TGCGCCAGCAGCTTAGGGACTCTTCTCTGGGGAAAACTGTTTTTT	CASSLGTLLWGKLFF
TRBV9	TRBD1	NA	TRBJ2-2	TGTGCCAGCAGCGACCGGACAGGGGACACCGGGGAGCTGTTTTTT	CASSDRTGDTGELFF
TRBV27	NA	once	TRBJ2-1	TGTGCCAGCAGTTTAAGTGGCGGCGGTCCTGAGGCAAATGAGCAGTTCTTC	CASSLSGGGPEANEQFF
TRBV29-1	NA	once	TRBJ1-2	TGCAGCGTTGATTCGGGGTTCTATGGCTACACCTTC	CSVDSGFYGYTF
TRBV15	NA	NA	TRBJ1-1	TGTGCCACCAGCAGAGTCCCCCAGGGGAGAAGCCGCTTTATGAACACTGAAGCTTTCTTT	CATSRVPQGRSRFMNTEAFF
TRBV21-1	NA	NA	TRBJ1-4	TGTGCCAGCACCTCAGGGGGCCTCCCTGAAAAACTGTTTTTT	CASTSGGLPEKLFF
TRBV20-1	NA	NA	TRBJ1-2	TGCAGTGCGCTAATGACTCCGGGCTACACCTTC	CSALMTPGYTF
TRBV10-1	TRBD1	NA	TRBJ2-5	TGCGCCAGCTCGTCGGGACAGGGGAGAACCCAGTACTTC	CASSSGQGRTQYF
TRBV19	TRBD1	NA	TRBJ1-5	TGTGCCAGTAGTACAACCGAGGACAGGGATCAGCCCCAGCATTTT	CASSTTEDRDQPQHF
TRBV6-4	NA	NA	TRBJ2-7	TGTGCCAGCAGTGTCTCTTGGGCCTCCTACGAGCAGTACTTC	CASSVSWASYEQYF
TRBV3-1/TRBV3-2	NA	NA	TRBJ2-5	TGTGCCAGCAGCCAAGGGGCAGTCCAAGAGACCCAGTACTTC	CASSQGAVQETQYF
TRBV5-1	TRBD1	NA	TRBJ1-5	TGCGCCAGCAGCCCAGGGACAGGGCTTGGCGGCAATCAGCCCCAGCATTTT	CASSPGTGLGGNQPQHF
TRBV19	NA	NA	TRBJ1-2	TGTGCCAGTAGTAAAGGCAGACCAGGATATGGCTACACCTTC	CASSKGRPGYGYTF
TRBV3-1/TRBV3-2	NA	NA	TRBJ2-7	TGTGCCTCAAGTGGCGGCTACGAGCAGTACTTC	CASSGGYEQYF
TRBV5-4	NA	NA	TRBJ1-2	TGTGCCAGCTCAGGCCACAACTATGGCTACACCTTC	CASSGHNYGYTF
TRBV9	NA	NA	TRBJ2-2	TGTGCCAGCAAGATGGACCCAGGGCGGAACACCGGGGAGCTGTTTTTT	CASKMDPGRNTGELFF
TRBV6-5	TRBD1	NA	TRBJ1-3	TGTGCCAGCAGTTATCGCGAGGGGGCCAACGGAAACACCATATATTTT	CASSYREGANGNTIYF
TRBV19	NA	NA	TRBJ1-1	TGTGCCAGTATCCGGGGGTGGGCCACTGAAGCTTTCTTT	CASIRGWATEAFF
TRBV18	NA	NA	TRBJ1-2	TGTGCCAGCTCACTACAAGACTATGGCTACACCTTC	CASSLQDYGYTF
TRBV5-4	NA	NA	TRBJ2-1	TGTGCCAGCAGCTTTCAGGGCAATGAGCAGTTCTTC	CASSFQGNEQFF
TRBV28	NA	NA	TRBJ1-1	TGTGCCAGCCTTAACAGAGTTGAAGCTTTCTTT	CASLNRVEAFF
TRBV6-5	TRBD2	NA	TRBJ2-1	TGTGCCACCAGACCGGGACTAGCGGACCCGGCGCAGTTCTTC	CATRPGLADPAQFF
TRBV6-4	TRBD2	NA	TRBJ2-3	TGTGCCAGCAAACTAGCGGCTAACACAGATACGCAGTATTTT	CASKLAANTDTQYF
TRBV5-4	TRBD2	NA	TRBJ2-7	TGTGCCAGCAGCCGTAACCGGGACTATAGCGAGCAGTACTTC	CASSRNRDYSEQYF
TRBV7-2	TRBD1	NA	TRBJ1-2	TGTGCCAGCAGCTTCGGACAGGCGCGCTTAGGCGGCTACACCTTC	CASSFGQARLGGYTF
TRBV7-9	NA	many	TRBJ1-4	TGTGCCAGCAGCCCCGGGGCAACTAATGAAAAACTGTTTTTT	CASSPGATNEKLFF
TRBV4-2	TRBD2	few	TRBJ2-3	TGTGCCAGCAGCCAGACTAGCGGGTTCACAGATACGCAGTATTTT	CASSQTSGFTDTQYF
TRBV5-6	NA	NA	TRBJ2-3	TGTGCCAGCAGCTTTAGGACTGCGGGGAATACGCAGTATTTT	CASSFRTAGNTQYF
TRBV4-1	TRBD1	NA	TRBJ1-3	TGCGCCAGCAGCCAAGCTGGACCGGGACAGGGTAGAAACACCATATATTTT	CASSQAGPGQGRNTIYF
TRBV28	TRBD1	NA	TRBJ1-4	TGTGCCAGCAGTTTTCTGGACAGGAGAGAAAAACTGTTTTTT	CASSFLDRREKLFF
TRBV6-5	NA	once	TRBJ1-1	TGTGCCAGCAGCTTATACCAGGCGCACACTGAAGCTTTCTTT	CASSLYQAHTEAFF
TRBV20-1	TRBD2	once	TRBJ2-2	TGCAGTGCTAGTGGGACTAGCGTTTCGAACACCGGGGAGCTGTTTTTT	CSASGTSVSNTGELFF
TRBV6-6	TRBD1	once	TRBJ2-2	TGTGCCAGCAGTTATCAGGGGGCGGAAACCGGGGAGCTGTTTTTT	CASSYQGAETGELFF
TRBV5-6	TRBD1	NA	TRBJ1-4	TGTGCCAGCAGCCTCGGGTACCTCAGGGGGCGAGATGAAAAACTGTTTTTT	CASSLGYLRGRDEKLFF
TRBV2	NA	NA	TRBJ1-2	TGTGCCAGCTTCCCTTCGGAAGGGAGCTATGGCTACACCTTC	CASFPSEGSYGYTF
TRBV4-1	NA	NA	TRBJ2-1	TGCGCCAGCAGCCGCCCGGGCCCCGACTACGACAATGAGCAGTTCTTC	CASSRPGPDYDNEQFF
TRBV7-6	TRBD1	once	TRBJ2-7	TGTGCCAGCAGCCCACCCGGGACAGGATCGGTGGAGCAGTACTTC	CASSPPGTGSVEQYF
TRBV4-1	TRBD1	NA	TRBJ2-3	TGCGCCAGCAGCCACCGCCGGGACAGGGTGTCAGATACGCAGTATTTT	CASSHRRDRVSDTQYF
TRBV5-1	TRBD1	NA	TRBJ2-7	TGCGCCAGCAGCTCCGGACAGGGAACAGGAGAGCAGTACTTC	CASSSGQGTGEQYF
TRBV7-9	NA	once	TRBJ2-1	TGTGCCAGCAGCCCAACAGGGACTAAGCTCCACAATGAGCAGTTCTTC	CASSPTGTKLHNEQFF
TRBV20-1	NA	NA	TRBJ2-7	TGCAGTGCTATCGAGTCTTACGAGCAGTACTTC	CSAIESYEQYF
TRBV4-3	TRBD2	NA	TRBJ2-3	TGCGCCAGCAGCCAAGAGTGGCTAGCGGGAGGGGGCGGCACAGATACGCAGTATTTT	CASSQEWLAGGGGTDTQYF
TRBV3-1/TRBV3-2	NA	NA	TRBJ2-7	TGTGCCAGCAGCCAAGACCCGAGTCGCCCCGAGCAGTACTTC	CASSQDPSRPEQYF
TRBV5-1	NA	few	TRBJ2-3	TGCGCCAGCAGCTTGTATCCAGCGGTAAGCACAGATACGCAGTATTTT	CASSLYPAVSTDTQYF
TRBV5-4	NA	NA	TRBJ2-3	TGTGCCAGCAGCCCCTTCTCCGGTTCCCCAGATACGCAGTATTTT	CASSPFSGSPDTQYF
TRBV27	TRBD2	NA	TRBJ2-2	TGTGCCAGCAGTTTGGGACTAGCGAGAACCGGGGAGCTGTTTTTT	CASSLGLARTGELFF
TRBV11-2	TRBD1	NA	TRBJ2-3	TGTGCCAGCAGCTTAGTTGGGGTAGGACAGGGGGCGCGTAATACGCAGTATTTT	CASSLVGVGQGARNTQYF
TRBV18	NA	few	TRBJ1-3	TGTGCCAGCTCACCAAACCCCCCGGGTCTCTCTGGAAACACCATATATTTT	CASSPNPPGLSGNTIYF
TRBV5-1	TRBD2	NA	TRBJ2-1	TGCGCCAGCAGTCTTAGACTAGCGGGGGGTACCTACAATGAGCAGTTCTTC	CASSLRLAGGTYNEQFF
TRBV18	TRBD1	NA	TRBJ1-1	TGTGCCAGCTCACCACTAGACAGGGAGACTGAAGCTTTCTTT	CASSPLDRETEAFF
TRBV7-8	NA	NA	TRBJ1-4	TGTGCCAGCAGCTCGGGACAAGGTGAAAAACTGTTTTTT	CASSSGQGEKLFF
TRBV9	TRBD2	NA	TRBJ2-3	TGTGCCAGCAGCGTAGCCAGCGGGAGCGGGGATACGCAGTATTTT	CASSVASGSGDTQYF